These T cell receptor beta chains were read from a single sample in a study of T cells after yellow fever vaccination. TCRdb ran MiXCR on the 5' RACE reads and lists one entry per CDR3 protein. The top ten hold about a third of the sample, which has fewer than 90,000 distinct CDR3 sequences, around 7% seen once. This sample comprised CD8+ T cells sorted from PBMCs, obtained 4 to 6 days after the first yellow fever vaccination. The receptors were sampled from a man aged 18 to 29 who received the YFV17D yellow fever vaccine. CDR3s include the opening cysteine and the closing phenylalanine or tryptophan. D genes are given only for firm matches. Clone size, where shown, is once, few, many, or a class for clones that have expanded.

clone_size	d_call	j_call	v_call	cdr3_nt	cdr3_aa
few	TRBD1	TRBJ2-7	TRBV7-9	TGTGCCAGCAGCTTAGGGTTGACAGGGGACGAGCAGTACTTC	CASSLGLTGDEQYF
many	TRBD2	TRBJ2-1	TRBV11-2	TGTGCCAGCAGCCCGTGGACTAGCGGGGGGGCCTCCACTGATGAGCAGTTCTTC	CASSPWTSGGASTDEQFF
once	TRBD1	TRBJ2-3	TRBV10-2	TGCGCCAGCAGTCCGACAGGGTTCGATTCCGATACGCAGTATTTT	CASSPTGFDSDTQYF
-	TRBD1	TRBJ1-5	TRBV5-1	TGCGCCAGCAGCTATGGGACAGGGATTCAGCCCCAGCATTTT	CASSYGTGIQPQHF
few	-	TRBJ2-1	TRBV9	TGTGCCAGCAGCGTTCAGGGGAATGAGCAGTTCTTC	CASSVQGNEQFF
few	TRBD1	TRBJ1-2	TRBV7-9	TGTGCCAGCAGCTTAGGCACAGGGGGCGAACTTGGCTACACCTTC	CASSLGTGGELGYTF
-	TRBD1	TRBJ1-6	TRBV5-4	TGTGCCAGCAGCTTGGGACAGGGAGGTAATTCACCCCTCCACTTT	CASSLGQGGNSPLHF
many	-	TRBJ2-1	TRBV21-1	TGTGCCAGCAGCACGACCCGGGAGGGCCGAAATGAGCAGTTCTTC	CASSTTREGRNEQFF
few	-	TRBJ2-1	TRBV12-3/TRBV12-4	TGTGCCAGCAGCTGGGGACCAGTCGAGCAGTTCTTC	CASSWGPVEQFF
-	-	TRBJ2-3	TRBV5-1	TGCGCCAGCAGCTTGTGGAACTCTGCAGATACGCAGTATTTT	CASSLWNSADTQYF
few	TRBD1	TRBJ1-5	TRBV7-9	TGTGCCAGCAGTATTGCCGGGACAGACAATCAGCCCCAGCATTTT	CASSIAGTDNQPQHF
many	TRBD1	TRBJ1-3	TRBV29-1	TGCAGCGCGACAGGGGGGGCGACTGGAAACACCATATATTTT	CSATGGATGNTIYF
few	TRBD2	TRBJ2-3	TRBV7-2	TGTGCCAGCAGGACCGTAAAGCGGGGGGGCACAGATACGCAGTATTTT	CASRTVKRGGTDTQYF
few	-	TRBJ2-1	TRBV11-2	TGTGCCAGCAGCTTAGTGGTCGGGGGATCCTACAATGAGCAGTTCTTC	CASSLVVGGSYNEQFF
many	-	TRBJ1-3	TRBV12-3/TRBV12-4	TGTGCCAGCAGTTCTACAGGGCCCCGAAACACCATATATTTT	CASSSTGPRNTIYF
many	-	TRBJ2-3	TRBV28	TGTGCCAGCAGTGAGGGTTTCACAGATACGCAGTATTTT	CASSEGFTDTQYF
-	-	TRBJ2-6	TRBV13	TGTGCCAGCAGCTTTCAAACCTCTGGGGCCAACGTCCTGACTTTC	CASSFQTSGANVLTF
few	-	TRBJ1-2	TRBV5-1	TGCGCCAGCAGCTTGGGGGACGGATCAATCTATGGCTACACCTTC	CASSLGDGSIYGYTF
many	-	TRBJ2-4	TRBV15	TGTGCCACCAGCACCGGGGGAGCCAAAAACATTCAGTACTTC	CATSTGGAKNIQYF
many	-	TRBJ1-5	TRBV5-1	TGCGCCAGCAGCTTAGGTTCCGGGGGCAGCAATCAGCCCCAGCATTTT	CASSLGSGGSNQPQHF
few	-	TRBJ1-4	TRBV7-9	TGTGCCAGCAGAGTCTTAACTAATGAAAAACTGTTTTTT	CASRVLTNEKLFF
many	-	TRBJ2-3	TRBV7-9	TGTGCCAGCAGCTTGGAAGTGACTGGCCCTACTGTAGATACGCAGTATTTT	CASSLEVTGPTVDTQYF
few	TRBD1	TRBJ2-7	TRBV30	TGTGCCTGGAGTGGGACAGGGGGTTACGAGCAGTACTTC	CAWSGTGGYEQYF
few	TRBD2	TRBJ2-1	TRBV20-1	TGCAGTGCCCCGGGACTAGCGGGGTCGGAGCAGTTCTTC	CSAPGLAGSEQFF
few	-	TRBJ2-1	TRBV7-3	TGTGCCAGCAGCTCTGGTGGGGGCAGGGCAGGGTACAATGAGCAGTTCTTC	CASSSGGGRAGYNEQFF
many	TRBD2	TRBJ2-3	TRBV4-3	TGCGCCAGCAGCCAAGATCCCACTAGCGAGTCCGACACAGATACGCAGTATTTT	CASSQDPTSESDTDTQYF
-	-	TRBJ2-7	TRBV4-3	TGCGCCAGCAGCCCTTTGTTTGGGACAACGAGCTCCTACGAGCAGTACTTC	CASSPLFGTTSSYEQYF
-	TRBD1	TRBJ2-5	TRBV5-5	TGTGCCAGCAGCTTGGAGGCGACAGGGGTGTTAGAGACCCAGTACTTC	CASSLEATGVLETQYF
-	TRBD1	TRBJ1-5	TRBV6-5	TGTGCCAGCAGTCTTTTCCGGGACAGTAGCAATCAGCCCCAGCATTTT	CASSLFRDSSNQPQHF
-	-	TRBJ1-1	TRBV30	TGTGCCTGGAGCCCCTTTAGGAACACTGAAGCTTTCTTT	CAWSPFRNTEAFF
few	-	TRBJ2-7	TRBV7-8	TGTGCCAGCGCGGGGTACTCCTACGAGCAGTACTTC	CASAGYSYEQYF
-	-	TRBJ2-2	TRBV4-3	TGCGCCAGCAGCCAAGCAACCCAGGGGACCGGGGAGCTGTTTTTT	CASSQATQGTGELFF
many	TRBD1	TRBJ1-4	TRBV11-2	TGTGCCAGCAGCTTCGGGGACAGGGGGGAAGAAAAACTGTTTTTT	CASSFGDRGEEKLFF
few	-	TRBJ1-5	TRBV11-2	TGTGCCAGCAGCTTAGTGGGGACACATAATCAGCCCCAGCATTTT	CASSLVGTHNQPQHF
-	-	TRBJ2-6	TRBV7-8	TGTGCCAGCAGCCCGTTAACAGGCTCTGGGGCCAACGTCCTGACTTTC	CASSPLTGSGANVLTF
many	-	TRBJ1-6	TRBV27	TGTGCCAGCAGTTTGCTCGGGGTGAACTATTCACCCCTCCACTTT	CASSLLGVNYSPLHF
-	-	TRBJ1-1	TRBV7-9	TGTGCCAGCAGCTTACGGGCAGGGGTGAACACTGAAGCTTTCTTT	CASSLRAGVNTEAFF
-	TRBD1	TRBJ1-5	TRBV4-3	TGCGCCAGCAGCTATCCAGGGGGTCGGGGCAATCAGCCCCAGCATTTT	CASSYPGGRGNQPQHF
many	TRBD2	TRBJ2-3	TRBV6-5	TGTGCCAGCAGTTACGCTAGCGGGGGAGTAAATACGCAGTATTTT	CASSYASGGVNTQYF
many	-	TRBJ2-5	TRBV7-6	TGTGCCAGCAGCCTCACAGGAGGCCAAGAGACCCAGTACTTC	CASSLTGGQETQYF
-	-	TRBJ2-3	TRBV6-6	TGTGCCAGCACACAAGGTCGGCCAGATACGCAGTATTTT	CASTQGRPDTQYF
many	-	TRBJ2-2	TRBV7-9	TGTGCCAGCAGCTCCGGGGAGCTGTTTTTT	CASSSGELFF
many	TRBD2	TRBJ2-3	TRBV9	TGTGCCAGCAGCGTTGGTAGCGGGGGCCTACGCACAGATACGCAGTATTTT	CASSVGSGGLRTDTQYF
many	-	TRBJ1-2	TRBV7-9	TGTGCCAGCAGCTTAGGGTTCGCAGATAACTATGGCTACACCTTC	CASSLGFADNYGYTF
-	-	TRBJ1-2	TRBV11-1	TGTGCCAGCAGCTTAGCTCTGTTTTCTGTGGTACTAGCTAACTATGGCTACACCTTC	CASSLALFSVVLANYGYTF
-	-	TRBJ2-2	TRBV11-2	TGTGCCAGCAGCTTAGAGTTTGGCAGTTCCACCGGGGAGCTGTTTTTT	CASSLEFGSSTGELFF
few	-	TRBJ2-7	TRBV18	TGTGCCAGCTCACCACTGAGGTGGACCCTTTACTACGAGCAGTACTTC	CASSPLRWTLYYEQYF
many	-	TRBJ2-7	TRBV2	TGTGCCAGCAGTTACTCGGCCTCCTACGAGCAGTACTTC	CASSYSASYEQYF
many	-	TRBJ2-3	TRBV12-3/TRBV12-4	TGTGCCAGCAGTCGTGGCGGACAGACAGATACGCAGTATTTT	CASSRGGQTDTQYF
many	-	TRBJ2-1	TRBV7-3	TGTGCCAGCAGTTCTCAGGGTGCGGGGGCTTCCTACAATGAGCAGTTCTTC	CASSSQGAGASYNEQFF
-	TRBD1	TRBJ1-3	TRBV12-3/TRBV12-4	TGTGCCTGCAGTTTAAACCAGGGGGCTGGATCTGGAAACACCATATATTTT	CACSLNQGAGSGNTIYF
-	-	TRBJ1-6	TRBV4-3	TGCGCCAGCAGCCAAAGGCTTGACAGGTTCGCTTCACCCCTCCACTTT	CASSQRLDRFASPLHF
-	-	TRBJ2-2	TRBV27	TGTGCCAGCAGTTTCTTAAGACAGAACACCGGGGAGCTGTTTTTT	CASSFLRQNTGELFF
many	-	TRBJ1-2	TRBV21-1	TGTGCCAGCAGCACCCCTGACAGGGAGGGCTACACCTTC	CASSTPDREGYTF
-	-	TRBJ2-2	TRBV30	TGTGCCTGGAGTGTATCTCCGAACACCGGGGAGCTGTTTTTT	CAWSVSPNTGELFF
few	TRBD1	TRBJ1-1	TRBV13	TGTGCCAGCACCCCGACAGGGACCCCTGAAGCTTTCTTT	CASTPTGTPEAFF
many	-	TRBJ2-7	TRBV4-2	TGTGCCAGCAGCCAAGATTTGCCAGCATTCTCCTACGAGCAGTACTTC	CASSQDLPAFSYEQYF
few	TRBD1	TRBJ2-2	TRBV4-1	TGCGCCAGCAGCCAGGAACAACCGGGACAGGGACCCACCGGGGAGCTGTTTTTT	CASSQEQPGQGPTGELFF
few	-	TRBJ2-3	TRBV6-1	TGTGCCAGTAGTGCTCGGGAGATCGGAGATACGCAGTATTTT	CASSAREIGDTQYF